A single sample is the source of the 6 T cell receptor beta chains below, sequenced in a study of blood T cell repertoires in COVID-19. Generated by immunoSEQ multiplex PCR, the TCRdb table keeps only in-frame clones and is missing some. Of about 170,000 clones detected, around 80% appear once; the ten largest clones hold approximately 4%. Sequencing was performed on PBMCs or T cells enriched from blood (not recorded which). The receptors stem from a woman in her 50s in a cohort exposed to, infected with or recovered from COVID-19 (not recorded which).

Here the CDR3 reads CASSIVGHGVNTEAFF. CDR3 nucleotides: TGTGCCAGTAGTATAGTGGGTCACGGAGTGAACACTGAAGCTTTCTTT. The rearrangement joins TRBV19 to TRBJ1-1; D is uncertain. Trimming took 1 base from V and 0 from J, leaving 12 bases between them. CDR1 LNHDA and CDR2 SQIVND come from the germline V gene (reference sequence). The CDR3 length is 16 residues.

In nucleotides, the CDR3 is TGCGCCAGCAGCCAAGATCGAGCCCGACAGTTCTTC. Its protein product is CASSQDRARQFF. The chain combines TRBV4-1 with TRBJ2-1; no clear D gene. The germline V gene has CDR1 MGHRA and CDR2 YSYEKL. This CDR3 has 12 amino acids. The V gene lost 0 bases and the J gene lost 13 bases, with 10 bases spanning the gap.

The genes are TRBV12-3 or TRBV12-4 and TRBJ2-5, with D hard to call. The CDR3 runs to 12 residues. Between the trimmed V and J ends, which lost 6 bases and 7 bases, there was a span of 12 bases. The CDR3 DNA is TGTGCCAGCAGCCCAACCCCGGGGACCCAGTACTTC. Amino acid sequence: CASSPTPGTQYF.

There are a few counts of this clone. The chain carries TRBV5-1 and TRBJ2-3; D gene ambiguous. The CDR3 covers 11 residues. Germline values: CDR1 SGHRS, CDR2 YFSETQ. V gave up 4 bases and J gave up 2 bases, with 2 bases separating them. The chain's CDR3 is CASSLTDTQYF. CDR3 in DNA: TGCGCCAGCAGCCTCACAGATACGCAGTATTTT.

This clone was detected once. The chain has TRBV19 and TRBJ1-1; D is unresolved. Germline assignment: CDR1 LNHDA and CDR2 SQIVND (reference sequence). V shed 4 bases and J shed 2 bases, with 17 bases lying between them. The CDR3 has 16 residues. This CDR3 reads CASSTLAGGHNTEAFF. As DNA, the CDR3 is TGTGCCAGTAGTACCCTCGCGGGAGGCCATAACACTGAAGCTTTCTTT.

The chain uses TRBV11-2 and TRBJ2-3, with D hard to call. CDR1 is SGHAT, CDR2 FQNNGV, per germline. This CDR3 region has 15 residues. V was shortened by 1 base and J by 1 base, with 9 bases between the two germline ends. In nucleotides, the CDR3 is TGTGCCAGCAGCTTAGGTGGCCTCGGCACAGATACGCAGTATTTT. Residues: CASSLGGLGTDTQYF.